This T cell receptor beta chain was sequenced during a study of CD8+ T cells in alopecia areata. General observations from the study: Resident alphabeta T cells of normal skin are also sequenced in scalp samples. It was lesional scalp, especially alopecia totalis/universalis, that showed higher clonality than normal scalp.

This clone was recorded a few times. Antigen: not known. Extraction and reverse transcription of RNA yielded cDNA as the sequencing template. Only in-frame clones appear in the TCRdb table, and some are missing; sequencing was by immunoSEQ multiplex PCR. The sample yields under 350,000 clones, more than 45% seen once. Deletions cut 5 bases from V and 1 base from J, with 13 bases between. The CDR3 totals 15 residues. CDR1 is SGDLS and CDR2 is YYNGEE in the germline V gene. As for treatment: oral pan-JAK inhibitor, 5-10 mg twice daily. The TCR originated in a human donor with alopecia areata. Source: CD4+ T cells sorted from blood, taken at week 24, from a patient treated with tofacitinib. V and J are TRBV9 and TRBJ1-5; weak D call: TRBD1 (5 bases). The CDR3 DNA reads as TGTGCCAGCAGTAAGGGGATGGTGAGCAATCAGCCCCAGCATTTT. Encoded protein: CASSKGMVSNQPQHF.